This T cell receptor beta chain was identified in a study of T-cell reconstitution after alpha-beta-depleted transplantation in children. Overall study findings and caveats: When one year had passed after transplant, most T-cell counts and diversity came from newly produced T cells.

This clonotype has a handful of counts. The antigen is undetermined. V shed 2 bases and J shed 11 bases, with 21 bases lying between them. The CDR3 length is 15 residues. In germline, CDR1 is LGHNA, CDR2 YNFKEQ. Researchers prepared the TCRbeta library using unique molecular identifiers, the study reports. TCRdb analysed the PCR reads with MiXCR anew, one entry per CDR3 protein. The sample consists of 6,500 to 10,000 distinct CDR3 sequences, roughly 15% of them appearing once. The sample was PBMCs, mostly from graft donor cells, taken 60 days after TCRalphabeta/CD19-depleted stem cell transplant. This TCR derives from a girl under two years old who had a stem cell transplant for combined immunodeficiency, so the T cells may come from the graft donor. The chain couples TRBV4-2 to TRBJ1-1; TRBD1 is a possible D gene (5 bases). CDR3 region: CASSQILRGIKGAFF. The CDR3 region has the DNA TGTGCCAGCAGCCAAATTCTCCGGGGGATTAAGGGCGCTTTCTTT.